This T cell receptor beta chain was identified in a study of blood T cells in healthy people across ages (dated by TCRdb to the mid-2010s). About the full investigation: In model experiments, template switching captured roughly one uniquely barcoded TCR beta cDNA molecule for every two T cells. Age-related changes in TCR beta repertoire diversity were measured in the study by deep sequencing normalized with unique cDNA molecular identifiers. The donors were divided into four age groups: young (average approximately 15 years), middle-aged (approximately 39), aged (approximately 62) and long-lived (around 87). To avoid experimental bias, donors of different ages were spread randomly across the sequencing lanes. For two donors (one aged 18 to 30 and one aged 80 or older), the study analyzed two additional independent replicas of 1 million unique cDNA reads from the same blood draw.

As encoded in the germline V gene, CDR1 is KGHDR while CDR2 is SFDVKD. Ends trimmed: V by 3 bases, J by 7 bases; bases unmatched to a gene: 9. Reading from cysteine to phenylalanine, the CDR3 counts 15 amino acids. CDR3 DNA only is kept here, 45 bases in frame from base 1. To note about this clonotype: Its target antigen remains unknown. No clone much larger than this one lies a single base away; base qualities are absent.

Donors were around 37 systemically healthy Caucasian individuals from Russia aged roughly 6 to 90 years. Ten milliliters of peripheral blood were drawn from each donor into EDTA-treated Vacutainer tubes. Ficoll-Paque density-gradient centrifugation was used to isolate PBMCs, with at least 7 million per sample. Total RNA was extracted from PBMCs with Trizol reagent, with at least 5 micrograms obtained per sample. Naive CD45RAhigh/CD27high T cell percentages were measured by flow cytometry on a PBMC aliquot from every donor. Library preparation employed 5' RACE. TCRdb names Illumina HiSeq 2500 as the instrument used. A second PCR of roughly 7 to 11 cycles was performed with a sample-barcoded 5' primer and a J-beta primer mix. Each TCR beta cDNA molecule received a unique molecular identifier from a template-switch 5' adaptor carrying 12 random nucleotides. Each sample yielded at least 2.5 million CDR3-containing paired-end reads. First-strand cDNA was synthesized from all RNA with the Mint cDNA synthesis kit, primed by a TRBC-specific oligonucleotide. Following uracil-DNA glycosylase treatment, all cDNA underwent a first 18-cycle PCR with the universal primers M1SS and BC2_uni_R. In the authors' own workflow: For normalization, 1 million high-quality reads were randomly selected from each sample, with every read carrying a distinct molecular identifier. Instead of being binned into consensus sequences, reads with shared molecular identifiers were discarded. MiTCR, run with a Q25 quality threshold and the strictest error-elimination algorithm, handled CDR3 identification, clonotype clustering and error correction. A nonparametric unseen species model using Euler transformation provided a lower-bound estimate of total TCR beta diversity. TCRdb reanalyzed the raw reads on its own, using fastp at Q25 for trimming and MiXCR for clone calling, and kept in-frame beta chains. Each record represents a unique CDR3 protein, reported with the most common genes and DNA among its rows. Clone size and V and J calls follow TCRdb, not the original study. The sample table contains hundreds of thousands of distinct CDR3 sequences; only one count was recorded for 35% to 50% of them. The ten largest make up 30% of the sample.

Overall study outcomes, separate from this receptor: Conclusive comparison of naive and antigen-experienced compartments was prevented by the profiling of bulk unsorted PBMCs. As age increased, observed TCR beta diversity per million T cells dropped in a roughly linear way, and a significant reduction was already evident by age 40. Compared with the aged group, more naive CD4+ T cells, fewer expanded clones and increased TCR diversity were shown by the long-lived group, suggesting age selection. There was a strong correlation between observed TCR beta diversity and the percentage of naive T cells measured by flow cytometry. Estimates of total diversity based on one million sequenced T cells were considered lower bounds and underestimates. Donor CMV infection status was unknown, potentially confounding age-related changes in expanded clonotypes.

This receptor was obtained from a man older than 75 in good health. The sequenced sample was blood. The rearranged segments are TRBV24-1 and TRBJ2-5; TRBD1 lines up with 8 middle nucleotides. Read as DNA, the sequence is TGTGCCACCAGTGATGGTGGGGACAGGTTTGGGACCCAGTACTTC. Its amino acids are CATSDGGDRFGTQYF.